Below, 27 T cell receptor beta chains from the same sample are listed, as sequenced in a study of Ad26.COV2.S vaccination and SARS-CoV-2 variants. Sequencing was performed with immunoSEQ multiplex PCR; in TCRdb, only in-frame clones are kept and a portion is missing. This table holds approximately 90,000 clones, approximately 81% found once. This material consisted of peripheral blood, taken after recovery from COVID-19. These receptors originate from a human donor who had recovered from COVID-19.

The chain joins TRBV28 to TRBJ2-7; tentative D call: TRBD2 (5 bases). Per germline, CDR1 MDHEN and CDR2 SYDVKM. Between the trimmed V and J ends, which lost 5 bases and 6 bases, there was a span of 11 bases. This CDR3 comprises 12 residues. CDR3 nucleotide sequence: TGTGCCAGCAGTCCACTAGTGTCCGAGCAGTACTTC. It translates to CASSPLVSEQYF.

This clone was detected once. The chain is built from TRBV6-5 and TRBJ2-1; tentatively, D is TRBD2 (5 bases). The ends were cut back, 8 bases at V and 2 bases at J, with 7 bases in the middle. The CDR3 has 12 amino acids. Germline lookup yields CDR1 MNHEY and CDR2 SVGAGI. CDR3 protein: CASGAAYNEQFF. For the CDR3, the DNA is TGTGCCAGCGGAGCGGCCTACAATGAGCAGTTCTTC.

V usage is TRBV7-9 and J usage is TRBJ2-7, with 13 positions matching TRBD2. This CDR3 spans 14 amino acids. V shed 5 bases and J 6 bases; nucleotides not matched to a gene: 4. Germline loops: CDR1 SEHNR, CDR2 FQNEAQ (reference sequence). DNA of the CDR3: TGTGCCAGCAGCCAGGGGACTAGCGGGACCGAGCAGTACTTC. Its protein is CASSQGTSGTEQYF.

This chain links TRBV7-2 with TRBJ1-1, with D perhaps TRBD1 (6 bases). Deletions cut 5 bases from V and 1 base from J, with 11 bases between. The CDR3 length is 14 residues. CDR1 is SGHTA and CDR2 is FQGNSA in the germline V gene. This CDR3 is CASSPRTANTEAFF. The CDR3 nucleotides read TGTGCCAGCAGCCCGAGGACAGCGAACACTGAAGCTTTCTTT.

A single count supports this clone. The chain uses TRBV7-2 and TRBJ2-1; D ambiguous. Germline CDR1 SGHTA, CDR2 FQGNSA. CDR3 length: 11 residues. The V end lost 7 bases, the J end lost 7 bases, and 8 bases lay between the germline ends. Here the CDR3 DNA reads TGTGCCAGCAATTTTATGAATGAGCAGTTCTTC. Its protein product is CASNFMNEQFF. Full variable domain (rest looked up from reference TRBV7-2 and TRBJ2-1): GAGVSQSPSNKVTEKGKDVELRCDPISGHTALYWYRQSLGQGLEFLIYFQGNSAPDKSGLPSDRFSAERTGGSVSTLTIQRTQQEDSAVYLCASNFMNEQFFGPGTRLTVL.

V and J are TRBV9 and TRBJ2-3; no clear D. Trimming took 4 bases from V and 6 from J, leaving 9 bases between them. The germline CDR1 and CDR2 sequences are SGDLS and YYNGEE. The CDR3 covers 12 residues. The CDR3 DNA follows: TGTGCCAGCAGCTCCGATAGCGATACGCAGTATTTT. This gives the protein CASSSDSDTQYF.

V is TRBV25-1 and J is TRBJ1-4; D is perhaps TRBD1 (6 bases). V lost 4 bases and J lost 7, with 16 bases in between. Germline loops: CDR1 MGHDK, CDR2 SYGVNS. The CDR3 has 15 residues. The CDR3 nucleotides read TGTGCCAGCAGTGGAGAAAAGGGGGTCGGTGAAAAACTGTTTTTT. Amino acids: CASSGEKGVGEKLFF.

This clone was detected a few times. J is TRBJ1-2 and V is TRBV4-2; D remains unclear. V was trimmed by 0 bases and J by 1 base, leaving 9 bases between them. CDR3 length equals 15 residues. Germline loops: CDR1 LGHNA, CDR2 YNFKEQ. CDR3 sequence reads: CASSQEATHNYGYTF. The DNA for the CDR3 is TGTGCCAGCAGCCAAGAAGCAACCCATAACTATGGCTACACCTTC.

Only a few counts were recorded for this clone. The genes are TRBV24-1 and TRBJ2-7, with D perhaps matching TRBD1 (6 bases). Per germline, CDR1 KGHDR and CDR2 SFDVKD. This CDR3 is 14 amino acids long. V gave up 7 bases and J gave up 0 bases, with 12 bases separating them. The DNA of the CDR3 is TGTGCCACCAGCAGGGGACGGAGCTCCTACGAGCAGTACTTC. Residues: CATSRGRSSYEQYF.

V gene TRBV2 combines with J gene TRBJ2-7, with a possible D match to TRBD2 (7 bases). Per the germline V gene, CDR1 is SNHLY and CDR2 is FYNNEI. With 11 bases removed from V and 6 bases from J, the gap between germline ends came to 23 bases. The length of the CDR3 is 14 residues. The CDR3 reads CAGGVSGELGEQYF. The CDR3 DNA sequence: TGTGCCGGGGGGGTTTCAGGGGAATTGGGCGAGCAGTACTTC.

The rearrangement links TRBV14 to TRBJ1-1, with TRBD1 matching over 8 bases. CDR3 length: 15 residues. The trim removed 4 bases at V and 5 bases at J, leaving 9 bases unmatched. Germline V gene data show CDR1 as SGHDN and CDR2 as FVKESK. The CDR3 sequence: CASSLRTGLKTEAFF. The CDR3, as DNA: TGTGCCAGCAGCCTTCGGACAGGGCTAAAAACTGAAGCTTTCTTT.

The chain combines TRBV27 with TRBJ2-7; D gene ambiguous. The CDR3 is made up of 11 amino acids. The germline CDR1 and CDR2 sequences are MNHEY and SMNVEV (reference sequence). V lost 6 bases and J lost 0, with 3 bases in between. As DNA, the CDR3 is TGTGCCAGCAGCACCTCCTACGAGCAGTACTTC. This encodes CASSTSYEQYF.

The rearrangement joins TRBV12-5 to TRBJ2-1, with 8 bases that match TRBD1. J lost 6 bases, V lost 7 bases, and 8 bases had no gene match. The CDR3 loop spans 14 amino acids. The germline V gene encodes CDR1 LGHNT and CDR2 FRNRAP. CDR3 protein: CASAPGQGFNEQFF. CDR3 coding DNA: TGTGCTAGTGCCCCCGGACAGGGTTTCAATGAGCAGTTCTTC.

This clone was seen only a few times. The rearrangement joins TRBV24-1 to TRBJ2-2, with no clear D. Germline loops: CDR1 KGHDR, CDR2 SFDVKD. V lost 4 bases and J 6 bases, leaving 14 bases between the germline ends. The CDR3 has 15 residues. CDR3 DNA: TGTGCCACCAGTGACCCGAACCACTTACCCGGGGAGCTGTTTTTT. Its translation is CATSDPNHLPGELFF.

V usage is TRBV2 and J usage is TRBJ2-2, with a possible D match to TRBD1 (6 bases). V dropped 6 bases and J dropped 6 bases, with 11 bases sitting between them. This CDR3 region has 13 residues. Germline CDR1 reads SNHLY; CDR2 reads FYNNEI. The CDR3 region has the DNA TGTGCCAGCAGCGGACAGAGCCCCGGGGAGCTGTTTTTT. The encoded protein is CASSGQSPGELFF.

The CDR3 bases are TGTGCCAGCAGCCTCGACAGGGGGAACACTGAAGCTTTCTTT. Translation gives CASSLDRGNTEAFF. The V and J genes are TRBV6-5 and TRBJ1-1; TRBD1 aligns across 8 bases. Germline V gene data show CDR1 as MNHEY and CDR2 as SVGAGI. The CDR3 totals 14 residues. V lost 6 bases and J lost 1; bases outside the gene matches: 4.

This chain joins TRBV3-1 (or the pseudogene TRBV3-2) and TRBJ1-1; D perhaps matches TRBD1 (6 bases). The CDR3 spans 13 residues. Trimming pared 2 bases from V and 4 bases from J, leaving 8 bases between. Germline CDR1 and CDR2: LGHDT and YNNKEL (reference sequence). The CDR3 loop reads CASSQKGGTEAFF. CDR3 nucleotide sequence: TGTGCCAGCAGCCAAAAGGGGGGCACTGAAGCTTTCTTT.

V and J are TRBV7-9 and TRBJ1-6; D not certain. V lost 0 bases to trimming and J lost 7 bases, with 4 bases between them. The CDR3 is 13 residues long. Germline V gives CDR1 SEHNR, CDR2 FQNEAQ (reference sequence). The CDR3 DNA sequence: TGTGCCAGCAGCTTAGCAGGGAATTCACCCCTCCACTTT. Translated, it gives CASSLAGNSPLHF.

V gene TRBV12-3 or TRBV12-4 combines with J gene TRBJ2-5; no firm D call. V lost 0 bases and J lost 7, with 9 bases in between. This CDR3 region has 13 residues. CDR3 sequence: CASSLATGGTQYF. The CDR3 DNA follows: TGTGCCAGCAGTTTAGCTACCGGTGGGACCCAGTACTTC.

Written as DNA, the CDR3 is TGTGCCAGCAGCTTGAACGCGGGAGGGTTCAATGAGCAGTTCTTC. Protein: CASSLNAGGFNEQFF. This chain connects TRBV7-3 to TRBJ2-1; 9 positions match TRBD2. The CDR3 contains 15 residues. Germline CDR1 SGHTA, CDR2 FQGTGA. With V trimmed by 3 bases and J by 6 bases, 6 bases remained unmatched.

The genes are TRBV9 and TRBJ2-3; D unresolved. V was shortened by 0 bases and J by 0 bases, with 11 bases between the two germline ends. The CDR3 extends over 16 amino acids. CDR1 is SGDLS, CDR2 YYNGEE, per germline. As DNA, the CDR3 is TGTGCCAGCAGCGTAGCTGGCATTAGTAGCACAGATACGCAGTATTTT. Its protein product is CASSVAGISSTDTQYF.

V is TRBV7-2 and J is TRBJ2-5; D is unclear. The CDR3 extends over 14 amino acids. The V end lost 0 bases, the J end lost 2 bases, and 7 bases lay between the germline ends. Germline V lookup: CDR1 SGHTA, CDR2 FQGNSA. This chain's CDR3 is CASSLAGRQETQYF. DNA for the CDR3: TGTGCCAGCAGCTTAGCCGGCCGACAAGAGACCCAGTACTTC.

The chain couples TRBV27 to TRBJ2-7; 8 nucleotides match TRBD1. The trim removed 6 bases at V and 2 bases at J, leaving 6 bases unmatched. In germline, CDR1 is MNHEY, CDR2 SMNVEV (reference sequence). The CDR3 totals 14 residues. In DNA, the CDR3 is TGTGCCAGCAGCCTAGGACAGGGACCCTACGAGCAGTACTTC. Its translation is CASSLGQGPYEQYF.

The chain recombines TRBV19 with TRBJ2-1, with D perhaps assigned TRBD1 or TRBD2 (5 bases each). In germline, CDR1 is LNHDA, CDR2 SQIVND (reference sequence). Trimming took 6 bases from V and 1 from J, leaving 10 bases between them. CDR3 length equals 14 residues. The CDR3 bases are TGTGCCAGTAGCCCCGGGACGTCCTACAATGAGCAGTTCTTC. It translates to CASSPGTSYNEQFF.

CDR3 sequence (DNA): TGTGCCAGCAGCCACTGGGAGTCTGGGGCCAACGTCCTGACTTTC. Translated: CASSHWESGANVLTF. The gene calls are TRBV9 and TRBJ2-6; D might be TRBD2 (5 bases). Deletions cut 4 bases from V and 1 base from J, with 9 bases between. CDR3 length equals 15 residues. CDR1 SGDLS and CDR2 YYNGEE come from the germline V gene.

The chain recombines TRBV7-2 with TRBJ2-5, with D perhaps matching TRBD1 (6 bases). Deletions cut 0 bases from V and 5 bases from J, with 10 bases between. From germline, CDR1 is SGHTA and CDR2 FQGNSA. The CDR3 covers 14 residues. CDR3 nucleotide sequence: TGTGCCAGCAGCTTAGCGGGGGCTGCGGAGACCCAGTACTTC. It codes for CASSLAGAAETQYF.

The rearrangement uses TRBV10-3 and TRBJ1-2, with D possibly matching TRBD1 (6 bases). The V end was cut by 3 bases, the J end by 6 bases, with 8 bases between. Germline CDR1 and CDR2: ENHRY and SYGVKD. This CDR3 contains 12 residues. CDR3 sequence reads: CAISDTGHGYTF. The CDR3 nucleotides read TGTGCCATCAGTGATACAGGGCATGGCTACACCTTC.